This entry features one T cell receptor beta chain sequence. The CDR3 runs to 14 residues. The germline V gene has CDR1 LNHDA and CDR2 SQIVND (reference sequence). V was clipped by 5 bases and J by 6 bases; unmatched bases: 6. This specimen comes from a study of blood T cell repertoires in COVID-19. Across the study: Samples representing acute and convalescent COVID-19 were sourced from the United States, Italy and Spain. T cells, B-cell-depleted T cells, or PBMCs provided the cDNA or gDNA that served as material.

Using immunoSEQ multiplex PCR, the repertoire was profiled, and TCRdb retains in-frame clones only, with some absent. The table includes over 150,000 clones, roughly 80% detected once. The sample consisted of peripheral blood. The TCR comes from a woman aged 80 or older with acute or convalescent COVID-19. V is TRBV19 and J is TRBJ1-5; 8 nucleotides align to TRBD1. CDR3: CASSLTGDTQPQHF. CDR3 bases: TGTGCCAGTAGTCTGACAGGGGATACTCAGCCCCAGCATTTT.